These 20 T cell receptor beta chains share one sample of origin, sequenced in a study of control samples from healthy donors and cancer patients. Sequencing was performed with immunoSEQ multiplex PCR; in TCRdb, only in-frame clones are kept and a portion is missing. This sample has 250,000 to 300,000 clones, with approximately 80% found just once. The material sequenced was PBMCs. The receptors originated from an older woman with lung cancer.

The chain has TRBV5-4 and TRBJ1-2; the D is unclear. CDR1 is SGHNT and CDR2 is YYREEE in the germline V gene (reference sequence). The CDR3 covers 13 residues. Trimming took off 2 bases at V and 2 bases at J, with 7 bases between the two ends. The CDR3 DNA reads TGTGCCAGCAGCTTAAAACAGAACTATGGCTACACCTTC. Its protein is CASSLKQNYGYTF.

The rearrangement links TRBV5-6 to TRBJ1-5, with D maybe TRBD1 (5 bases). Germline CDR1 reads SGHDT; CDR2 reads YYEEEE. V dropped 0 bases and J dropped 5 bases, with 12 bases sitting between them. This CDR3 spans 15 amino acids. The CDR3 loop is CASSLVGRADQPQHF. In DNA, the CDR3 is TGTGCCAGCAGCTTGGTGGGCAGGGCCGATCAGCCCCAGCATTTT.

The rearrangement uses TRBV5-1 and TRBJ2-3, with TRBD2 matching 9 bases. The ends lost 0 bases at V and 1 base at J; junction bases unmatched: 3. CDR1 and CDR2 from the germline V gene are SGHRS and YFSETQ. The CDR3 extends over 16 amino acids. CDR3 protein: CASSLGTSVGTDTQYF. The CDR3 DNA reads TGCGCCAGCAGCTTGGGGACTAGCGTTGGCACAGATACGCAGTATTTT.

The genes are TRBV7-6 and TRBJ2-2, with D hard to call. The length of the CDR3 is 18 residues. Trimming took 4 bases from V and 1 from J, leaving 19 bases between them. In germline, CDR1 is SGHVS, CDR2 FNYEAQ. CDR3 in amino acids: CASSSWVATSLNTGELFF. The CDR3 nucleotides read TGTGCCAGCAGCTCATGGGTAGCCACCAGCCTGAACACCGGGGAGCTGTTTTTT. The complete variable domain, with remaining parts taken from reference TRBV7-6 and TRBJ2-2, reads GAGVSQSPRYKVTKRGQDVALRCDPISGHVSLYWYRQALGQGPEFLTYFNYEAQQDKSGLPNDRFSAERPEGSISTLTIQRTEQRDSAMYRCASSSWVATSLNTGELFFGEGSRLTVL.

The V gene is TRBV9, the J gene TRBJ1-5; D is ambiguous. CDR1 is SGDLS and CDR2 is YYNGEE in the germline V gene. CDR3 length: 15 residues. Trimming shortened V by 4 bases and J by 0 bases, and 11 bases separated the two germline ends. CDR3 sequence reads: CASSPSPYSNQPQHF. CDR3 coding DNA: TGTGCCAGCAGCCCCAGCCCCTATAGCAATCAGCCCCAGCATTTT.

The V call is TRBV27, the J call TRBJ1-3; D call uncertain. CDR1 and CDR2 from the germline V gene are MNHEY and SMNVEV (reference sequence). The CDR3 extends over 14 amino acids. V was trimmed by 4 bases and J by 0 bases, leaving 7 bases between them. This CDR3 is CASSSRNSGNTIYF. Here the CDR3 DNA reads TGTGCCAGCAGTTCTAGAAACTCTGGAAACACCATATATTTT.

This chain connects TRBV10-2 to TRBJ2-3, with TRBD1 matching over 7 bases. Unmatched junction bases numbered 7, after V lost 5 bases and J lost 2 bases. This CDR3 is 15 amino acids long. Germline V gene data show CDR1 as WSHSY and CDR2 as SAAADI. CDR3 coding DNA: TGCGCCAGCAGTCATTCACAGGGGATCACAGATACGCAGTATTTT. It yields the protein CASSHSQGITDTQYF.

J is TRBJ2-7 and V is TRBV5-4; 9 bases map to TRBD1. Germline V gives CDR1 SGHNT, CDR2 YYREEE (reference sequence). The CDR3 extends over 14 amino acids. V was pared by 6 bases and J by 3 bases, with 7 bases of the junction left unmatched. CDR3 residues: CASTVTGGDYEQYF. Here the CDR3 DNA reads TGTGCCAGCACCGTGACAGGGGGGGACTACGAGCAGTACTTC.

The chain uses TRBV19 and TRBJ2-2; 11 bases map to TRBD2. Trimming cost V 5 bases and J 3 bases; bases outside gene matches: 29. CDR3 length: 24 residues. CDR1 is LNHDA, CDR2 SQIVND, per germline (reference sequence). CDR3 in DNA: TGTGCCAGTAGTGGCCCGGAGACAGGGGGGACCCGGGGTAGCGGGAGGGCCGACACCGGGGAGCTGTTTTTT. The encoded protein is CASSGPETGGTRGSGRADTGELFF. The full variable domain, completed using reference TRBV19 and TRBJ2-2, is DGGITQSPKYLFRKEGQNVTLSCEQNLNHDAMYWYRQDPGQGLRLIYYSQIVNDFQKGDIAEGYSVSREKKESFPLTVTSAQKNPTAFYLCASSGPETGGTRGSGRADTGELFFGEGSRLTVL.

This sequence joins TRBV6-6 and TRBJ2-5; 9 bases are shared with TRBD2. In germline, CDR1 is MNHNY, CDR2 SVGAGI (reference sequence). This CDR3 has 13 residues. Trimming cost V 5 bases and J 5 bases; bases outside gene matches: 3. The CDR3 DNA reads TGTGCCAGCAGTAGCGGGGGGTGGGAGACCCAGTACTTC. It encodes CASSSGGWETQYF.

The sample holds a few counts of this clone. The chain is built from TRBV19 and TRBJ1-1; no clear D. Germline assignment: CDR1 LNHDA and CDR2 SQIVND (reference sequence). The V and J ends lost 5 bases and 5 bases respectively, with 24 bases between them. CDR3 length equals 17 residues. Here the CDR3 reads CASSHLDLPGESTEAFF. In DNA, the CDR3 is TGTGCCAGTAGTCACCTTGACCTACCCGGGGAGTCTACTGAAGCTTTCTTT. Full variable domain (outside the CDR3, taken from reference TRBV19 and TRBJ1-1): DGGITQSPKYLFRKEGQNVTLSCEQNLNHDAMYWYRQDPGQGLRLIYYSQIVNDFQKGDIAEGYSVSREKKESFPLTVTSAQKNPTAFYLCASSHLDLPGESTEAFFGQGTRLTVV.

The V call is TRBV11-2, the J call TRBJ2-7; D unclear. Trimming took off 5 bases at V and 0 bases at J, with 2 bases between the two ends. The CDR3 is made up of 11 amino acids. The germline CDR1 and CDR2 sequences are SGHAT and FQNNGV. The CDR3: CASSVSYEQYF. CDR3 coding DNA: TGTGCCAGCAGCGTCTCCTACGAGCAGTACTTC.

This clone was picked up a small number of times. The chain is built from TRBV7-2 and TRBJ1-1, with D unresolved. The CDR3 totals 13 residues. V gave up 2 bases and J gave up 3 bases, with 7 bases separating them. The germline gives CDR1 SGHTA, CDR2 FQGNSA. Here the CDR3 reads CASSLMRDTEAFF. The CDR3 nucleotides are TGTGCCAGCAGCTTAATGAGGGACACTGAAGCTTTCTTT. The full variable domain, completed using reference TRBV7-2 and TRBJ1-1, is GAGVSQSPSNKVTEKGKDVELRCDPISGHTALYWYRQSLGQGLEFLIYFQGNSAPDKSGLPSDRFSAERTGGSVSTLTIQRTQQEDSAVYLCASSLMRDTEAFFGQGTRLTVV.

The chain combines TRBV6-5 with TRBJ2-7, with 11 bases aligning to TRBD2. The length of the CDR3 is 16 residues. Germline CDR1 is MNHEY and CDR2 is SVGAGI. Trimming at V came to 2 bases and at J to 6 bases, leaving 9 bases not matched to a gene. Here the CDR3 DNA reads TGTGCCAGCAGTTACCGACTAGCGGGACAATCGGTCGAGCAGTACTTC. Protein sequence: CASSYRLAGQSVEQYF.

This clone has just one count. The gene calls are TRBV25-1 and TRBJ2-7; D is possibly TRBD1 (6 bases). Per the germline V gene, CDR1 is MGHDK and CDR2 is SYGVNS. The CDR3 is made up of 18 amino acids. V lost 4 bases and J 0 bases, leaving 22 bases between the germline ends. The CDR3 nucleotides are TGTGCCAGCAGTGGGCGGACAGACAGTAGCGCCAGCTCCTACGAGCAGTACTTC. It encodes CASSGRTDSSASSYEQYF.

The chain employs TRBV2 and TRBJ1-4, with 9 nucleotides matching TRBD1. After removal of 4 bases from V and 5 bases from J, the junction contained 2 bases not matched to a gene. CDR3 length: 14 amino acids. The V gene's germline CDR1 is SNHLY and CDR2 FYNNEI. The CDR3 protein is CASSGDRENEKLFF. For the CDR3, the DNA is TGTGCCAGCAGTGGGGACAGGGAAAATGAAAAACTGTTTTTT.

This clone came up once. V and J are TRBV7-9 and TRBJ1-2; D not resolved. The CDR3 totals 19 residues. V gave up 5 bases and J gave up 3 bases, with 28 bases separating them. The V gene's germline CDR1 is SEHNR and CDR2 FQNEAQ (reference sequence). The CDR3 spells CASSPRLEGKNPRDYGYTF. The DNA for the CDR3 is TGTGCCAGCAGCCCTAGATTAGAAGGCAAAAATCCCAGAGACTATGGCTACACCTTC.

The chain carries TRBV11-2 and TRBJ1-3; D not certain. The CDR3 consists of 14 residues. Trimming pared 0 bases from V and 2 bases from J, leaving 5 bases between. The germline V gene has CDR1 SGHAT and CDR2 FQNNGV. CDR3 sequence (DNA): TGTGCCAGCAGCTTAGAAAGAACTGGAAACACCATATATTTT. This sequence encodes CASSLERTGNTIYF.

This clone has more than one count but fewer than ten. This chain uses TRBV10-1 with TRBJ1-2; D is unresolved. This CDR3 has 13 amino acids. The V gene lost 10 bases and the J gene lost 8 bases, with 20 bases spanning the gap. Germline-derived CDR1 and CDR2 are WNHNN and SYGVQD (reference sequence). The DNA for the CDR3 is TGCGCCACCTGCCTAGAAACACCCCTGGGCTACACCTTC. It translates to CATCLETPLGYTF.

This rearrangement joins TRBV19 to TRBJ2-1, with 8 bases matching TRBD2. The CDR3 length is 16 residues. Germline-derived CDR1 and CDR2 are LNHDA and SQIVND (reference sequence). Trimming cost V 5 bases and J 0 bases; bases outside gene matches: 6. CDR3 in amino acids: CASSRSGTYSYNEQFF. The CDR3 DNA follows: TGTGCCAGTAGTCGTAGCGGGACCTACTCCTACAATGAGCAGTTCTTC.